Listed below are T cell receptor beta chains from one sample, sequenced in a study of blood T cell repertoires in COVID-19. Method: immunoSEQ multiplex PCR; TCRdb's copy keeps in-frame clones and lacks some. The sample records around 300,000 clones, around 90% being singletons. Input material: PBMCs or T cells enriched from blood (not recorded which). These receptors all stem from a woman aged 40 to 49 who had recovered from COVID-19. Both conserved end residues are part of each CDR3. D genes are given only for firm matches. Only some rows state a clone size, as once, few, many or a class for expanded clones.

CDR3nt	CDR3aa	abundance	d_gene	v_gene	j_gene
TGTGCCAGCAAAGGGACAGGGACCTACGAGCAGTACTTC	CASKGTGTYEQYF	NA	TRBD1	TRBV6-5	TRBJ2-7
TGCGCCAGCAGTCAATCCGTAGGACCCCGGGGGTATGGCTACACCTTC	CASSQSVGPRGYGYTF	once	NA	TRBV23-1	TRBJ1-2
TGTGCCAGCGGCAGGGGGCAGGGCGGGGAGCTGTTTTTT	CASGRGQGGELFF	NA	TRBD1	TRBV2	TRBJ2-2
TGTGCCAGCAGCGTAGAAGACACAGGGGGCCGAGAGACCCAGTACTTC	CASSVEDTGGRETQYF	NA	TRBD1	TRBV9	TRBJ2-5
TGCAGCGTTGAAGATGTTCAGGGAAGGAACTATGGCTACACCTTC	CSVEDVQGRNYGYTF	NA	NA	TRBV29-1	TRBJ1-2
TGCAGCGGAGGAACAGGGGTGAACACTGAAGCTTTCTTT	CSGGTGVNTEAFF	NA	TRBD1	TRBV29-1	TRBJ1-1
TGCAGCGCAGGGACAGGGGATACTGGCTACACCTTC	CSAGTGDTGYTF	once	TRBD1	TRBV29-1	TRBJ1-2
TGTGCCAGAAGAAAGACGCCGGGACAGGGGCTCCGGTATAGCAATCAGCCCCAGCATTTT	CARRKTPGQGLRYSNQPQHF	NA	TRBD1	TRBV5-3	TRBJ1-5
TGTGCCAGCAGCCCTACAGCGGGGGGGATCAGGGAGCAGTTCTTC	CASSPTAGGIREQFF	few	TRBD2	TRBV4-2	TRBJ2-1
TGTGCCAGCAGCTCTCGGACAGGGACGAACACTGAAGCTTTCTTT	CASSSRTGTNTEAFF	NA	TRBD1	TRBV7-9	TRBJ1-1
TGTGCCAGTAGTCTTAGACAGGGCTCTAACTATGGCTACACCTTC	CASSLRQGSNYGYTF	NA	TRBD1	TRBV19	TRBJ1-2
TGTGCCAGCAGCGGAAGGGGACAGGGGGCTGGGGCCAACGTCCTGACTTTC	CASSGRGQGAGANVLTF	few	TRBD1	TRBV7-8	TRBJ2-6
TGTGCCAGCAGCCAAGATCTTCGGCAGGGAAACTATGGCTACACCTTC	CASSQDLRQGNYGYTF	NA	NA	TRBV3-1/TRBV3-2	TRBJ1-2
TGTGCCAGCAGCTTAGGGACTTCACGTCCGTTCTTC	CASSLGTSRPFF	NA	NA	TRBV7-2	TRBJ2-1
TGCGCCAGCAGCTCAGGACAGGAAAGTTACGAGCAGTACTTC	CASSSGQESYEQYF	NA	TRBD1	TRBV5-1	TRBJ2-7
TGCGCCAGCAGCTTGACAGGGGGTGGCTACACCTTC	CASSLTGGGYTF	NA	TRBD1	TRBV5-1	TRBJ1-2
TGTGCCAGTAGTCCAGGACAGGGGGGTCTGGATGAGCAGTTCTTC	CASSPGQGGLDEQFF	NA	TRBD1	TRBV19	TRBJ2-1
TGTGCCTGGAATATTCCCAGGGATCAGCGAGCTTTCTTT	CAWNIPRDQRAFF	NA	NA	TRBV30	TRBJ1-1
TGTGCCAGCAGTCCTTCACGGGACAGGGAAATTGAAGCTTTCTTT	CASSPSRDREIEAFF	NA	TRBD1	TRBV6-4	TRBJ1-1
TGTGCCAGCAGTTCGATACAGGGGGTAGGTGGCTACACCTTC	CASSSIQGVGGYTF	NA	TRBD1	TRBV27	TRBJ1-2
TGTGCCAGCTCTTCCGGGACTATAGCCACAGATACGCAGTATTTT	CASSSGTIATDTQYF	NA	TRBD2	TRBV19	TRBJ2-3
TGTGCCAGCAGCCCCGGACTAGCGGGGGTGGGGGCCCAGTACTTC	CASSPGLAGVGAQYF	NA	TRBD2	TRBV3-1/TRBV3-2	TRBJ2-5
TGTGCCAGCTCCAGACTAGCGGGAGAAGAGACCCAGTACTTC	CASSRLAGEETQYF	NA	TRBD2	TRBV18	TRBJ2-5
TGTGCCAGTAGTATAGCTTCCCTAATGGACAGGGGCGCTGAAGCTTTCTTT	CASSIASLMDRGAEAFF	NA	TRBD1	TRBV19	TRBJ1-1
TGTGCCAGTAGTGCCAGGACAGGGGTCGGTGAAGCTTTCTTT	CASSARTGVGEAFF	NA	TRBD1	TRBV19	TRBJ1-1
TGCGCCAGCAGTGAGGACGGGGTGAACACTGAAGCTTTCTTT	CASSEDGVNTEAFF	NA	NA	TRBV10-1	TRBJ1-1
TGTGCCAGCAGCCAAGGGCTCAGGGATTATGGCTACACCTTC	CASSQGLRDYGYTF	NA	NA	TRBV3-1/TRBV3-2	TRBJ1-2
TGTGCCAGCAGCGTAGTGGACGGCGGGAGGGCCTTTTACAATGAGCAGTTCTTC	CASSVVDGGRAFYNEQFF	NA	TRBD2	TRBV9	TRBJ2-1
TGTGCCAGCAGTGAAGAGAAAGGCGGTCCACCCCAGCATTTT	CASSEEKGGPPQHF	NA	NA	TRBV2	TRBJ1-5
TGCGCCAGCAGCGTAGGGGGGGCCCCGGACACCGGGGAGCTGTTTTTT	CASSVGGAPDTGELFF	NA	NA	TRBV5-1	TRBJ2-2
TGTGCCAGCAGCTTGGTAGCGTTCGGTATTCATGGCTACACCTTC	CASSLVAFGIHGYTF	NA	NA	TRBV7-2	TRBJ1-2
TGTGCCAGCAGCCTAATCGATGGAAACACCATATATTTT	CASSLIDGNTIYF	NA	NA	TRBV7-9	TRBJ1-3
TGTGCCAGCAGCCAAACTTCCGGGGGAAGGGAGACCCAGTACTTC	CASSQTSGGRETQYF	NA	NA	TRBV3-1/TRBV3-2	TRBJ2-5
TGTGCCAGCAGTCCCTCGAGCGGGAGGTCCTACGAGCAGTACTTC	CASSPSSGRSYEQYF	NA	TRBD2	TRBV6-5	TRBJ2-7
TGTGCCAGCAGCCAACCTAACAGGGGCACAACTAATGAAAAACTGTTTTTT	CASSQPNRGTTNEKLFF	NA	TRBD1	TRBV3-1/TRBV3-2	TRBJ1-4
TGTGCCAGCAGGCTAGCGGGAGTAGCTGAGACCCAGTACTTC	CASRLAGVAETQYF	NA	TRBD2	TRBV6-5	TRBJ2-5
TGCGCCAGCAGCCCTTCCCCCGGAGAAGTGGAGACCCAGTACTTC	CASSPSPGEVETQYF	NA	NA	TRBV5-1	TRBJ2-5
TGTGCCAGCAGTTTATGGGGGACTTCCCCCTCCTACAATGAGCAGTTCTTC	CASSLWGTSPSYNEQFF	NA	NA	TRBV27	TRBJ2-1
TGTGCCAGCAGTACACGGACCGAGGGTGAAAAACTGTTTTTT	CASSTRTEGEKLFF	once	NA	TRBV2	TRBJ1-4
TGTGCCAGCAGCCAGGCTTACCTCCGGGACACCTCCTACGAGCAGTACTTC	CASSQAYLRDTSYEQYF	NA	NA	TRBV4-2	TRBJ2-7
TGTGCCAGCTCACCAACCGGGACAGGGTCGCGAGGCGAAAAACTGTTTTTT	CASSPTGTGSRGEKLFF	NA	TRBD1	TRBV18	TRBJ1-4